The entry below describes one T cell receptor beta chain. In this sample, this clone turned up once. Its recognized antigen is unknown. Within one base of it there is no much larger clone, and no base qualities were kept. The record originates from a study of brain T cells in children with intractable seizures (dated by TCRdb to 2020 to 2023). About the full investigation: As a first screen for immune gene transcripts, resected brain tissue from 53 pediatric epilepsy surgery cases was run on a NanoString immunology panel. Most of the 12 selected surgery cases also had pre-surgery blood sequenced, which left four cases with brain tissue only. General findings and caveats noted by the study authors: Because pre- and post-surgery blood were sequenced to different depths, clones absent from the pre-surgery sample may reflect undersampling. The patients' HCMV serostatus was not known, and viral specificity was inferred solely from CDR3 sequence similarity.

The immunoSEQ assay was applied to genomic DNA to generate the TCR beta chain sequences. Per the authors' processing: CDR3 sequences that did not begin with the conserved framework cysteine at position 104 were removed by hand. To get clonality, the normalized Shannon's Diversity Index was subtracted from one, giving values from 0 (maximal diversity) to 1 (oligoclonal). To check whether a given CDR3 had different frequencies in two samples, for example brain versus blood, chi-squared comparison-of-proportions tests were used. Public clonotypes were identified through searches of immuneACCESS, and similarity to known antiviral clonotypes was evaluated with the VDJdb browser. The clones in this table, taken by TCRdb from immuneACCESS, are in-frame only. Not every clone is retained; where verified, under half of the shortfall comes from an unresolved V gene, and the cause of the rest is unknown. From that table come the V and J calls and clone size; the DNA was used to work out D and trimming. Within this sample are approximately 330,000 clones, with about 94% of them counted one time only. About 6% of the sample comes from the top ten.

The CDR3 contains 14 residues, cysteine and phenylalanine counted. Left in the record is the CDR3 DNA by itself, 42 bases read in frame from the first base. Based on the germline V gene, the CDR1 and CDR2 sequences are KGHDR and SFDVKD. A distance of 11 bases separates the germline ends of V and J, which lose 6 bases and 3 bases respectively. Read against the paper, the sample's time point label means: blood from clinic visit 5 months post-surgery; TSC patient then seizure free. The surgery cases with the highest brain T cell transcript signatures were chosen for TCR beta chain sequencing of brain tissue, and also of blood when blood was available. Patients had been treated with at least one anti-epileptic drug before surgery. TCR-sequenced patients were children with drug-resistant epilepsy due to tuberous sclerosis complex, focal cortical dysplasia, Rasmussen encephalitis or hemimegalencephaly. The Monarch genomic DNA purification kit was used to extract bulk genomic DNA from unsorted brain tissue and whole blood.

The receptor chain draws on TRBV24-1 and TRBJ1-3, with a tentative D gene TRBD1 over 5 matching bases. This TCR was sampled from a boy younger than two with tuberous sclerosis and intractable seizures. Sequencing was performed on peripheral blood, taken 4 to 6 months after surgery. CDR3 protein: CATSIRGDGNTIYF. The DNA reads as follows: TGTGCCACCAGTATCCGAGGGGATGGAAACACCATATATTTT.